The rows below give T cell receptor beta chains drawn from one sample of a study of CD8+CD57+ T cells in acquired aplastic anemia. TCRdb passed the reads through MiXCR, listing each CDR3 protein once. Of fewer than 250,000 distinct CDR3 sequences listed, approximately 50% are singletons. The sample taken for sequencing was sorted CD4+, CD8+, or CD8+CD57+ T cells (not recorded which) from PBMCs. The receptor source for this set is a human donor with aplastic anemia. CDR3s include the opening cysteine and the closing phenylalanine or tryptophan. A D gene is named only where the DNA matches it firmly. Part of the rows lack a size; the others show once, few, many or a class for expanded clones.

size	V	J	D	CDR3	DNA
-	TRBV24-1	TRBJ2-2	-	CASSFSTGELFF	TGTGCCAGCAGTTTTTCCACCGGGGAGCTGTTTTTT
-	TRBV12-3/TRBV12-4	TRBJ2-7	-	CASSSTTSSYEQYF	TGTGCCAGCAGTAGCACCACCAGCTCCTACGAGCAGTACTTC
many	TRBV25-1	TRBJ2-7	TRBD1	CASTTGNPYEQYF	TGTGCCAGCACGACAGGGAATCCCTACGAGCAGTACTTC
many	TRBV4-1	TRBJ1-2	TRBD1	CASSQEAGGNYGYTF	TGCGCCAGCAGCCAAGAGGCAGGGGGGAACTATGGCTACACCTTC
-	TRBV10-3	TRBJ1-5	TRBD1	CASSFADRGDVQPQHF	TGTGCCAGTAGTTTCGCCGACAGGGGGGATGTTCAGCCCCAGCATTTT
-	TRBV12-3/TRBV12-4	TRBJ1-2	-	CASSDGLAF	TGTGCCAGCAGTGATGGCCTAGCCTTC
-	TRBV28	TRBJ1-1	-	CASVSAFHAEAFF	TGTGCCAGCGTATCCGCTTTTCACGCTGAAGCTTTCTTT
-	TRBV4-3	TRBJ2-1	TRBD2	CASSQEGGSGGASSYNEQFF	TGCGCCAGCAGCCAAGAAGGGGGTAGCGGGGGGGCTAGCTCCTACAATGAGCAGTTCTTC
many	TRBV19	TRBJ2-7	TRBD1	CASSIATGSYEQYF	TGTGCCAGTAGTATCGCGACAGGGTCCTACGAGCAGTACTTC
-	TRBV19	TRBJ2-3	-	CASSMASTDTQYF	TGTGCCAGTAGTATGGCTAGCACAGATACGCAGTATTTT
-	TRBV20-1	TRBJ2-7	TRBD1	CSAIKTGGEDEQYF	TGCAGTGCCATAAAGACAGGGGGAGAGGACGAGCAGTACTTC
-	TRBV7-9	TRBJ2-1	-	CASSLSENEQFF	TGTGCCAGCAGCTTATCGGAGAACGAGCAGTTCTTC
many	TRBV7-6	TRBJ2-1	-	CASRGRDNEQFF	TGTGCCAGCAGGGGCAGAGACAATGAGCAGTTCTTC
few	TRBV7-9	TRBJ2-3	TRBD2	CASSLAPTLAGGGSGTQYF	TGTGCCAGCAGCTTAGCCCCCACCCTAGCGGGAGGGGGCAGCGGTACGCAGTATTTT
-	TRBV6-6	TRBJ1-2	TRBD1	CASRQRQGFNGYTF	TGTGCCAGCAGACAAAGACAGGGATTTAATGGCTACACCTTC
-	TRBV20-1	TRBJ2-7	-	CSARDGRTYEQYF	TGCAGTGCTAGAGATGGGAGGACCTACGAGCAGTACTTC
many	TRBV20-1	TRBJ2-4	-	CSARNRDLAKNIQYF	TGCAGTGCCAGGAACAGGGATCTAGCCAAAAACATTCAGTACTTC
-	TRBV30	TRBJ1-5	TRBD1	CAELTGYGQPQHF	TGTGCCGAGTTGACAGGGTATGGTCAGCCCCAGCATTTT
many	TRBV29-1	TRBJ1-1	-	CSVEVPGSNTGAFF	TGCAGCGTTGAAGTCCCGGGATCCAACACTGGAGCTTTCTTT
-	TRBV12-3/TRBV12-4	TRBJ2-3	-	CASNWGDSTDTQYF	TGTGCCAGCAACTGGGGGGACAGCACAGATACGCAGTATTTT
many	TRBV7-9	TRBJ1-5	-	CASSPDSYQPQHF	TGTGCCAGCAGCCCGGACAGCTATCAGCCCCAGCATTTT
many	TRBV5-6	TRBJ2-2	TRBD2	CASRTGLAGAAGELFF	TGTGCCAGCAGGACGGGACTAGCGGGGGCGGCCGGGGAGCTGTTTTTT
-	TRBV7-9	TRBJ2-7	-	CASNQKGTYEQYF	TGTGCCAGCAACCAAAAGGGGACCTACGAGCAGTACTTC
many	TRBV4-1	TRBJ1-2	-	CASSQDSGNVNYGYTF	TGCGCCAGCAGCCAAGATTCAGGGAACGTTAACTATGGCTACACCTTC
few	TRBV2	TRBJ2-1	TRBD2	CASSLGLAGTYNEQFF	TGTGCCAGCAGTCTGGGACTAGCGGGGACCTACAATGAGCAGTTCTTC
many	TRBV12-3/TRBV12-4	TRBJ2-7	TRBD2	CASSLLAVDEQYF	TGTGCCAGCAGTCTACTAGCGGTGGACGAGCAGTACTTC
many	TRBV9	TRBJ2-2	-	CASSVATTGELFF	TGTGCCAGCAGCGTAGCTACGACCGGGGAGCTGTTTTTT
many	TRBV5-1	TRBJ1-1	-	CASSKGGSEAFF	TGCGCCAGCAGCAAGGGAGGGTCTGAAGCTTTCTTT
-	TRBV7-6	TRBJ2-7	-	CASSPSTSYEQYF	TGTGCCAGCAGCCCATCAACTAGCTACGAGCAGTACTTC
-	TRBV20-1	TRBJ2-7	TRBD2	CSARRLADYVQYF	TGCAGTGCGCGGCGACTAGCCGATTACGTGCAGTACTTC
once	TRBV5-4	TRBJ1-1	-	CASSSWVDLNTEAFF	TGTGCCAGCAGCTCCTGGGTTGATTTGAACACTGAAGCTTTCTTT
-	TRBV10-3	TRBJ2-1	-	CAISDAPGGSYNEQFF	TGTGCCATCAGTGACGCCCCTGGGGGGAGCTACAATGAGCAGTTCTTC
once	TRBV11-2	TRBJ2-3	TRBD2	CASSKTSGVPDTRYF	TGTGCCAGCAGCAAGACTAGCGGGGTCCCAGATACGCGGTATTTT
many	TRBV11-2	TRBJ1-4	-	CASSLDAGVGEKLFF	TGTGCCAGCAGCTTAGATGCGGGGGTGGGAGAAAAACTGTTTTTT
few	TRBV20-1	TRBJ1-5	TRBD1	CSARPTGSSNQPQHF	TGCAGTGCTAGACCGACAGGGAGTAGCAATCAGCCCCAGCATTTT
-	TRBV7-2	TRBJ1-2	TRBD1	CASSLATGGVGYTF	TGTGCCAGCAGCTTAGCGACAGGGGGAGTAGGCTACACCTTC
many	TRBV7-9	TRBJ2-7	-	CASSPTGTKTYEQYF	TGTGCCAGCAGCCCGACCGGGACCAAGACCTACGAGCAGTACTTC
once	TRBV15	TRBJ1-1	-	CAASREAGLRSGAFF	TGTGCCGCCAGCAGAGAGGCGGGATTGAGGTCTGGGGCTTTCTTT
many	TRBV13	TRBJ1-1	-	CASSSTDRDLNTEAFF	TGTGCCAGCAGCTCGACCGACCGGGACCTGAACACTGAAGCTTTCTTT
many	TRBV20-1	TRBJ2-7	-	CSARELSSYEQYF	TGCAGTGCTAGAGAGCTCAGCAGCTACGAGCAGTACTTC
-	TRBV27	TRBJ2-1	-	CASSPSITPGEQFF	TGTGCCAGCAGTCCATCAATTACTCCGGGAGAGCAGTTCTTC
few	TRBV24-1	TRBJ2-7	-	CATSDPGQGNYEQYF	TGTGCCACCAGTGATCCTGGGCAGGGAAACTACGAGCAGTACTTC
-	TRBV7-9	TRBJ2-7	-	CASSLAGGRTYGQYF	TGTGCCAGCAGCTTGGCTGGGGGACGAACCTACGGGCAGTACTTC
many	TRBV24-1	TRBJ2-1	-	CATSASDEQFF	TGTGCCACCAGTGCGAGCGATGAGCAGTTCTTC
few	TRBV4-3	TRBJ2-2	-	CASSHNPGGPNTGELFF	TGCGCCAGCAGCCACAATCCCGGGGGGCCGAACACCGGGGAGCTGTTTTTT
-	TRBV20-1	TRBJ1-6	-	CSARDLGNSPLHF	TGCAGTGCACGGGACTTGGGCAATTCACCCCTCCACTTT
-	TRBV7-9	TRBJ2-2	TRBD2	CASRTSGGLNTGELFF	TGTGCCAGCAGGACTAGCGGGGGGCTAAACACCGGGGAGCTGTTTTTT
-	TRBV10-3	TRBJ1-2	-	CAIGGGANYGYTF	TGTGCCATCGGGGGGGGGGCGAACTATGGCTACACCTTC
-	TRBV20-1	TRBJ2-2	TRBD1	CSAKTGHLTGELFF	TGCAGTGCTAAGACAGGGCACCTCACCGGGGAGCTGTTTTTT
-	TRBV9	TRBJ1-1	-	CASSSRGGKTNTEAFF	TGTGCCAGCAGCTCTAGAGGGGGTAAAACGAACACTGAAGCTTTCTTT
-	TRBV6-1	TRBJ2-7	TRBD1	CASSVNRGSYEQYF	TGTGCTAGCAGTGTAAACAGGGGATCCTACGAGCAGTACTTC
-	TRBV7-4	TRBJ1-1	-	CASSVRQEDTEAFF	TGTGCCAGCAGCGTCCGACAGGAGGACACTGAAGCTTTCTTT
many	TRBV7-8	TRBJ2-2	TRBD2	CASSGTRLAGELFF	TGTGCCAGCTCCGGGACTAGGTTAGCCGGGGAGCTGTTTTTT
many	TRBV7-9	TRBJ1-1	-	CASSDPDQDAEAFF	TGTGCCAGCAGCGACCCGGACCAGGACGCTGAAGCTTTCTTT
many	TRBV9	TRBJ1-6	TRBD1	CASSVRGQTNSPLHF	TGTGCCAGCAGCGTAAGGGGACAGACTAATTCACCCCTCCACTTT